A single sample is the source of the 32 T cell receptor beta chains below, sequenced in a study of blood T cell repertoires in COVID-19. Assay used: immunoSEQ multiplex PCR; TCRdb lists only in-frame clones, some missing. The table records about 250,000 clones, approximately 80% of them present only once. Material for sequencing was peripheral blood. The receptors were sampled from an elderly woman with active or convalescent COVID-19.

The rearrangement uses TRBV4-2 and TRBJ2-1, with 13 bases aligning to TRBD2. CDR3 length equals 16 residues. V was pared by 2 bases and J by 4 bases, with 2 bases of the junction left unmatched. The germline V gene encodes CDR1 LGHNA and CDR2 YNFKEQ. The chain's CDR3 is CASSQILAGGYNEQFF. Here the CDR3 DNA reads TGTGCCAGCAGCCAAATACTAGCGGGGGGGTACAATGAGCAGTTCTTC.

The rearrangement uses TRBV4-1 and TRBJ2-7, with TRBD1 identical over 9 bases. Germline V CDR1 and CDR2: MGHRA, YSYEKL. V shed 6 bases and J 0 bases; nucleotides not matched to a gene: 9. CDR3 length: 16 residues. Here the CDR3 reads CASRQRMTGGSYEQYF. The CDR3 DNA sequence: TGCGCCAGCAGACAACGGATGACAGGGGGCTCCTACGAGCAGTACTTC.

The V gene is TRBV5-1, the J gene TRBJ1-6; perhaps TRBD1 as D (6 bases). Germline V gives CDR1 SGHRS, CDR2 YFSETQ. The CDR3 totals 15 residues. The V gene lost 3 bases and the J gene lost 7 bases, with 14 bases spanning the gap. The CDR3 DNA follows: TGCGCCAGCAGCTCGACGGGGGGGCACAATTCACCCCTCCACTTT. Amino acids: CASSSTGGHNSPLHF.

The chain joins TRBV27 to TRBJ1-1; no clear D gene. V lost 2 bases, J lost 1 base, and 5 bases lay in between. From germline, CDR1 is MNHEY and CDR2 SMNVEV (reference sequence). This CDR3 contains 13 residues. The CDR3 nucleotides are TGTGCCAGCAGTTTAGGCCGGAACACTGAAGCTTTCTTT. Translation: CASSLGRNTEAFF.

This clone has only one observation. V usage is TRBV2 and J usage is TRBJ2-1, with a possible D match to TRBD2 (6 bases). Trimming shortened V by 8 bases and J by 4 bases, and 27 bases separated the two germline ends. CDR1 is SNHLY, CDR2 FYNNEI, per germline. The CDR3 runs to 18 residues. CDR3 nucleotides: TGTGCCAGCCGCCGGACCGTCGGGGGTTGGGTCCCTTACAATGAGCAGTTCTTC. It is translated as CASRRTVGGWVPYNEQFF.

In this sample, this clone turned up once. The rearrangement uses TRBV28 and TRBJ1-6; TRBD1 might be the D (6 bases). From germline, CDR1 is MDHEN and CDR2 SYDVKM. The CDR3 runs to 14 residues. V was shortened by 7 bases and J by 4 bases, with 11 bases between the two germline ends. The CDR3 spells CASTLGTYNSPLHF. The CDR3 bases are TGTGCCAGCACCTTGGGGACATATAATTCACCCCTCCACTTT.

This sequence joins TRBV7-2 and TRBJ2-1; the match to TRBD1 covers 8 bases. Germline CDR1 reads SGHTA; CDR2 reads FQGNSA. This CDR3 has 15 residues. V trimming: 5 bases; J trimming: 5 bases; junction bases outside the gene matches: 8. CDR3 loop: CASSPSGGAHNEQFF. The DNA of the CDR3 is TGTGCCAGCAGCCCATCAGGGGGCGCACACAATGAGCAGTTCTTC.

In DNA form, the CDR3 reads TGCGCCAGCAGCTCCGCGGGGACAGAGACCCAGTACTTC. It encodes CASSSAGTETQYF. The chain employs TRBV5-1 and TRBJ2-5; perhaps TRBD2 as D (6 bases). Germline V CDR1 and CDR2: SGHRS, YFSETQ. The CDR3 totals 13 residues. V lost 3 bases and J lost 4, with 10 bases in between. The variable domain in full, completed from reference TRBV5-1 and TRBJ2-5, reads KAGVTQTPRYLIKTRGQQVTLSCSPISGHRSVSWYQQTPGQGLQFLFEYFSETQRNKGNFPGRFSGRQFSNSRSEMNVSTLELGDSALYLCASSSAGTETQYFGPGTRLLVL.

This clone was counted a single time. This chain uses TRBV7-9 with TRBJ1-5, with D perhaps matching TRBD1 (5 bases). CDR3 length: 14 residues. Germline V gene lookup returns CDR1 SEHNR and CDR2 FQNEAQ (reference sequence). Trimming removed 3 bases at V and 1 base at J, with 7 bases between. CDR3 protein: CASSFSGSNQPQHF. The CDR3 DNA sequence: TGTGCCAGCAGCTTTTCAGGGAGCAATCAGCCCCAGCATTTT.

The CDR3 protein is CASSLRWQWSSYNEQFF. The CDR3 bases are TGTGCCAGCAGTTTACGGTGGCAGTGGAGCTCCTACAATGAGCAGTTCTTC. The chain recombines TRBV27 with TRBJ2-1; no firm D call. V was trimmed by 2 bases and J by 0 bases, leaving 14 bases between them. Germline V lookup: CDR1 MNHEY, CDR2 SMNVEV (reference sequence). The length of the CDR3 is 17 residues.

This chain uses TRBV28 with TRBJ1-2; the D is unclear. Germline V gives CDR1 MDHEN, CDR2 SYDVKM. Trimming removed 5 bases from V and 8 bases from J, with 12 bases in between. This CDR3 comprises 12 residues. CDR3 sequence reads: CASSPYRLGYTF. CDR3 nucleotides: TGTGCCAGCAGTCCCTACCGACTGGGCTACACCTTC.

J is TRBJ1-4 and V is TRBV30; D not resolved. V was cut by 0 bases and J by 5 bases, with 7 bases left in between. The germline CDR1 and CDR2 sequences are GTSNPN and SVGIG (reference sequence). The CDR3 totals 13 residues. CDR3 sequence: CAWSVKQNEKLFF. In DNA form, the CDR3 reads TGTGCCTGGAGTGTAAAACAGAATGAAAAACTGTTTTTT.

The chain combines TRBV7-8 with TRBJ2-7, with no clear D. In germline, CDR1 is SGHVS, CDR2 FQNEAQ. The CDR3 covers 13 residues. Trimming pared 2 bases from V and 3 bases from J, leaving 8 bases between. The DNA of the CDR3 is TGTGCCAGCAGCTTAACTCAAGACTACGAGCAGTACTTC. This encodes CASSLTQDYEQYF.

V is TRBV28 and J is TRBJ2-1; D call uncertain. This CDR3 contains 12 residues. Germline lookup yields CDR1 MDHEN and CDR2 SYDVKM. V gave up 7 bases and J gave up 7 bases, with 11 bases separating them. The DNA for the CDR3 is TGTGCCAGCACCACCACGGTGAATGAGCAGTTCTTC. Translation gives CASTTTVNEQFF.

V gene TRBV5-1 combines with J gene TRBJ2-5; unclear D gene. CDR3 length equals 16 residues. Between the trimmed V and J ends, which lost 0 bases and 0 bases, there was a span of 12 bases. CDR1 SGHRS and CDR2 YFSETQ come from the germline V gene. CDR3 DNA: TGCGCCAGCAGCTTGGGGGTCTCGAGGTACCAAGAGACCCAGTACTTC. Protein product: CASSLGVSRYQETQYF.

The chain employs TRBV9 and TRBJ1-1, with TRBD1 as a possible D gene (6 bases). V lost 4 bases and J lost 0, with 10 bases in between. This CDR3 region has 14 residues. The germline gives CDR1 SGDLS, CDR2 YYNGEE. The CDR3 DNA follows: TGTGCCAGCAGCAAACAGGGAATGAACACTGAAGCTTTCTTT. Translating it yields CASSKQGMNTEAFF.

The V call is TRBV4-1, the J call TRBJ1-5; TRBD1 might be the D (6 bases). CDR1 is MGHRA, CDR2 YSYEKL, per germline. This CDR3 has 17 residues. V was clipped by 8 bases and J by 7 bases, with 27 bases between them. CDR3 coding DNA: TGCGCCAGCCGACCCCACGTTACAGGGACGGTTCGACAGCCCCAGCATTTT. Amino acid sequence: CASRPHVTGTVRQPQHF.

The V call is TRBV9, the J call TRBJ1-5; D uncertain. V shed 4 bases and J shed 4 bases, with 6 bases lying between them. The CDR3 length is 12 residues. Germline CDR1 reads SGDLS; CDR2 reads YYNGEE. The CDR3 sequence: CASSPSNQPQHF. DNA for the CDR3: TGTGCCAGCAGCCCTTCTAATCAGCCCCAGCATTTT.

CDR3 bases: TGTGCCAGCAGTAAGGGACTACAGTACGGCTACGAGCAGTACTTC. Amino acid sequence: CASSKGLQYGYEQYF. J is TRBJ2-7 and V is TRBV2; 7 nucleotides align to TRBD2. The CDR3 extends over 15 amino acids. V dropped 5 bases and J dropped 3; count of bases not matched to a gene: 10. The V gene's germline CDR1 is SNHLY and CDR2 FYNNEI.

V and J are TRBV18 and TRBJ1-1; D call uncertain. The germline V and J ends were trimmed by 3 bases and 5 bases, with 16 bases remaining between them. The germline V gene encodes CDR1 KGHSH and CDR2 LQKENI. CDR3 length equals 15 residues. The CDR3 nucleotides are TGTGCCAGCTCACCGATCGACGCGGGGAGAACTGAAGCTTTCTTT. Translated: CASSPIDAGRTEAFF.

The chain links TRBV28 to TRBJ1-5, with D possibly matching TRBD1 (6 bases). Germline CDR1 reads MDHEN; CDR2 reads SYDVKM. The V gene lost 6 bases and the J gene lost 10 bases, with 22 bases spanning the gap. The CDR3 sequence is 15 residues long. The CDR3 region has the DNA TGTGCCAGCAGCCCCAGTGGGGGCCCCCTCGTACCCCAGCATTTT. It yields the protein CASSPSGGPLVPQHF.

This chain joins TRBV6-5 and TRBJ2-2; 13 positions agree with TRBD2. The CDR3 contains 15 residues. Germline V CDR1 and CDR2: MNHEY, SVGAGI. The ends lost 2 bases at V and 6 bases at J; junction bases unmatched: 0. In nucleotides, the CDR3 is TGTGCCAGCAGTTACACTAGCGGGAGGGCCGGGGAGCTGTTTTTT. Amino acid sequence: CASSYTSGRAGELFF.

The chain combines TRBV18 with TRBJ2-1; the match to TRBD2 covers 7 bases. CDR1 KGHSH and CDR2 LQKENI come from the germline V gene. The CDR3 spans 13 residues. V lost 1 base, J lost 9 bases, and 3 bases stayed unmatched. The CDR3 coding sequence is TGTGCCAGCTCACCACAGGGGAGGGGTGAGCAGTTCTTC. Its protein product is CASSPQGRGEQFF.

V and J are TRBV7-9 and TRBJ1-5; D might be TRBD1 (5 bases). CDR1 is SEHNR and CDR2 is FQNEAQ in the germline V gene (reference sequence). The CDR3 extends over 13 amino acids. V lost 4 bases, J lost 5 bases, and 9 bases lay in between. The CDR3 is CASSSQGDQPQHF. In DNA form, the CDR3 reads TGTGCCAGCAGCTCACAAGGGGATCAGCCCCAGCATTTT.

V gene TRBV5-1 combines with J gene TRBJ2-3; 7 bases match TRBD2. The CDR3 runs 14 residues. CDR1 is SGHRS and CDR2 is YFSETQ in the germline V gene. Trimming removed 7 bases from V and 6 bases from J; junction bases left unmatched: 11. The DNA for the CDR3 is TGCGCCAGCGAGACGGGGGGTCACATGGATACGCAGTATTTT. It specifies CASETGGHMDTQYF. Looking up the rest from reference TRBV5-1 and TRBJ2-3 gives the full variable domain: KAGVTQTPRYLIKTRGQQVTLSCSPISGHRSVSWYQQTPGQGLQFLFEYFSETQRNKGNFPGRFSGRQFSNSRSEMNVSTLELGDSALYLCASETGGHMDTQYFGPGTRLTVL.

A word on this clone: Within the sample, other DNA sequences also encode this same CDR3. V and J are TRBV12-3 or TRBV12-4 and TRBJ1-2, with 10 positions matching TRBD1. This CDR3 region has 13 residues. After removal of 7 bases from V and 6 bases from J, the junction contained 5 bases not matched to a gene. The CDR3 sequence is CASNPTGGHGYTF. CDR3 sequence (DNA): TGTGCCAGCAACCCGACAGGGGGCCATGGCTACACCTTC.

The V call is TRBV28, the J call TRBJ2-5, with a tentative D call TRBD1 (6 bases). CDR3 length: 15 amino acids. Trimming took 5 bases from V and 2 from J, leaving 15 bases between them. Germline-derived CDR1 and CDR2 are MDHEN and SYDVKM. CDR3 in amino acids: CASSPTGFGQETQYF. In DNA, the CDR3 is TGTGCCAGCAGTCCAACAGGGTTCGGGCAAGAGACCCAGTACTTC.

The rearrangement links TRBV6-1 to TRBJ2-2, with TRBD1 as a possible D gene (6 bases). The V and J ends lost 6 bases and 6 bases respectively, with 14 bases between them. The CDR3 totals 14 residues. Germline CDR1 MNHNS, CDR2 SASEGT. The CDR3 coding sequence is TGTGCCAGCAGAATCATTACAGGGTCCGGGGAGCTGTTTTTT. This gives the protein CASRIITGSGELFF.

Worth noting for this clone: The identical CDR3 is also encoded by other nucleotide sequences in the sample. This chain uses TRBV19 with TRBJ1-6, with 7 bases aligning to TRBD1. The CDR3 contains 14 residues. Germline assignment: CDR1 LNHDA and CDR2 SQIVND (reference sequence). The junction had 3 bases not matched to a gene; V was cut back by 2 bases and J by 8 bases. DNA for the CDR3: TGTGCCAGTAGTATACGGCAGGGGGATTCACCCCTCCACTTT. Encoded protein: CASSIRQGDSPLHF.

J is TRBJ2-7 and V is TRBV19; 11 bases are shared with TRBD1. The CDR3 is made up of 16 amino acids. The junction had 13 bases not matched to a gene; V was cut back by 6 bases and J by 6 bases. Looked up from germline, CDR1 is LNHDA and CDR2 is SQIVND (reference sequence). CDR3 region: CASSTRRTGGRSEQYF. Written as DNA, the CDR3 is TGTGCCAGTAGCACCAGACGGACAGGGGGCCGTTCCGAGCAGTACTTC.

This clone was recorded only once. The CDR3 bases are TGTGCCATCAGCCCAGACAGGGACACCGGGGAGCTGTTTTTT. Translating it yields CAISPDRDTGELFF. This chain joins TRBV10-3 and TRBJ2-2; TRBD1 aligns across 7 bases. The CDR3 loop spans 14 amino acids. Trimming removed 6 bases from V and 3 bases from J; junction bases left unmatched: 4. The germline CDR1 and CDR2 sequences are ENHRY and SYGVKD.

This clone was seen more than once but under ten times. This rearrangement joins TRBV6-6 to TRBJ1-3, with D possibly TRBD1 on 5 matching bases. Trimming shortened V by 6 bases and J by 0 bases, and 15 bases separated the two germline ends. Germline V gene lookup returns CDR1 MNHNY and CDR2 SVGAGI (reference sequence). This CDR3 has 16 residues. The CDR3 loop reads CASRQGTIFSGNTIYF. The CDR3 nucleotides read TGTGCCAGCAGGCAGGGCACCATTTTCTCTGGAAACACCATATATTTT.